The entry that follows covers one TCR beta chain sequence. There are a few counts of this clonotype. No cognate antigen has been identified for it. Within one base of it there is no much larger clone, and no base qualities were kept. CDR1 is given as SEHNR and CDR2 as FQNEAQ, both from the germline V gene (reference sequence). From its cysteine to its phenylalanine, the CDR3 spans 13 amino acids. Only CDR3 DNA is held: 39 bases, read in frame from base 1. Relative to germline, V is 3 bases shorter and J is 6 bases shorter, with 9 bases between their ends. This sample is part of a study of T cells in Graves' hyperthyroidism and ophthalmopathy (dated by TCRdb to the late 2010s). Notes on the research overall: A discovery cohort of about a hundred patients, 43 with Graves' ophthalmopathy and 57 with stable Graves' hyperthyroidism, was used to find distinguishing TCR V-J signatures. An independent validation cohort of around 20 hyperthyroidism patients and 15 or so patients who later progressed to ophthalmopathy tested prospective prediction of ophthalmopathy. The roughly 91 discovery patients were randomly divided into training and test sets at a 7:3 ratio. The study also compared thyroid tissue and blood T-cell repertoires from roughly 6 Graves' hyperthyroidism patients. After blood sampling, hyperthyroidism patients were treated with methimazole at a starting dose of 30 mg daily, and ophthalmopathy patients were treated with high-dose intravenous methylprednisolone. According to the paper, TCR Vbeta CDR3 sequencing was carried out on 120 to 150 peripheral blood samples, which came from fewer than 50 ophthalmopathy, under 85 hyperthyroidism and about 17 progressor patients.

What the work shows at the level of the full study, not this receptor alone: Blood samples also contained most of the expanded thyroid clonotypes (frequency above 0.001), which suggests that blood repertoires may reflect thyroid immune responses. Sample size was not statistically predetermined, and investigators were not blinded to group allocation. A 13 V-J signature model separated ophthalmopathy from stable hyperthyroidism, with 87.88% sensitivity and 81% to 83% specificity in cross-validation and 80%/75% in testing. In validation, the model predicted progression to ophthalmopathy with about 71% sensitivity and approximately 78% specificity, a median of 6.5 months before onset.

The TCR beta CDR3 regions were amplified from RNA transcripts. The first round of RT-PCR for the TCR CDR3 was performed with the HTBI primer set and the Qiagen OneStep RT-PCR kit. Libraries were constructed in a second round of multiplex PCR, after which size selection and purification were carried out. Sequencing of the libraries was done on an Illumina HiSeq2000 using paired-end 100 bp reads. On the authors' methods: Raw data were processed with SOAPnuke, discarding reads with adapters, uncalled bases, mean Phred below 15, or no exact constant-primer or identifier match. COPE v1.2.5 was used to merge high-quality paired reads, and clonotypes were defined as unique nucleotide sequences. MiTCR v1.1 was used to align clonotypes to the IMGT TRBV, TRBD and TRBJ reference segments. Only V-J combinations with frequency above 0.0001, covering 99% to 99.2% of repertoires, were analysed. A TCS score was defined as the ratio between F50 (clonal expansion) and ExV (chaos), using BLOSUM62-based TCRdist between CDR3 peptides within each V-J. Welch's t-statistics and random forest reduced roughly 530 V-J features to roughly 13, which were used in a naive Bayes classifier (R e1071). Thyroid-blood repertoire similarity was quantified with the Morisita-Horn index. TCRdb took the public reads, trimmed them with fastp at Q25, ran MiXCR for clone calling and kept in-frame beta chains. One record per CDR3 amino acid sequence lists the most common genes and DNA. Here the V and J calls rest on TCRdb's processing, not on the authors' analysis. For this sample the table gives about 640,000 distinct CDR3 sequences, of which 45% were detected only once. The top ten constitute about 7% of the sample.

Exclusion was applied to patients with uncontrolled infections, other autoimmune diseases, pregnancy or lactation. Diagnoses relied on clinical symptoms, serum thyroxine and TRAb, thyroid ultrasound and orbital computed tomography. Total RNA was extracted with Trizol reagent, and quality was checked on an Agilent 2100 Bioanalyzer. Sequencing was done on a sample of peripheral blood or thyroid tissue (not recorded which). This receptor was obtained from an adult man with Graves' disease, either hyperthyroidism or ophthalmopathy (not recorded which). The chain is assembled from TRBV7-9 and TRBJ1-5; TRBD1 is perhaps the D gene, given 5 matching bases. The encoded CDR3 is CASSLTDTQPQHF. The sequence in DNA is TGTGCCAGCAGCTTGACAGACACTCAGCCCCAGCATTTT.